Presented here are 29 T cell receptor beta chains from one specimen sequenced in a study of blood T cell repertoires in COVID-19. Method: immunoSEQ multiplex PCR; TCRdb's copy keeps in-frame clones and lacks some. Among approximately 90,000 clones listed, 86% were seen once. The sequenced sample was peripheral blood. Every receptor here comes from a man older than 75 with active or convalescent COVID-19.

The chain joins TRBV6-6 to TRBJ1-6, with D unresolved. Trimming stripped 5 bases from V and 8 bases from J, with 7 bases between. This CDR3 region has 12 residues. Germline loops: CDR1 MNHNY, CDR2 SVGAGI (reference sequence). CDR3 nucleotides: TGTGCCAGCAGTACCTCAGATTCACCCCTCCACTTT. Translated, it gives CASSTSDSPLHF.

The gene calls are TRBV18 and TRBJ2-5, with D tentatively TRBD1 (5 bases). The CDR3 runs to 14 residues. Looked up from germline, CDR1 is KGHSH and CDR2 is LQKENI. Trimming stripped 3 bases from V and 2 bases from J, with 10 bases between. The CDR3 DNA follows: TGTGCCAGCTCACCGATAACAGGACAAGAGACCCAGTACTTC. Its protein is CASSPITGQETQYF.

The genes are TRBV5-5 and TRBJ2-3; D may be TRBD2 (5 bases). This CDR3 is built from 14 residues. The V and J ends lost 0 bases and 6 bases respectively, with 11 bases between them. Germline V gene sequence: CDR1 SGHKS, CDR2 YYEKEE (reference sequence). In DNA form, the CDR3 reads TGTGCCAGCAGCTTGGCGCTCAAGCGGGATACGCAGTATTTT. Translating gives CASSLALKRDTQYF.

The V and J genes are TRBV6-2 or TRBV6-3 and TRBJ1-3; no clear D. The germline gives CDR1 MNHEY, CDR2 SVGEGT. V lost 2 bases and J 0 bases, leaving 8 bases between the germline ends. The CDR3 has 15 residues. The CDR3, as DNA: TGTGCCAGCAGTTACCGGTCGAGCTCTGGAAACACCATATATTTT. It translates to CASSYRSSSGNTIYF.

About this clone itself: One junction end does not reproduce the germline sequence, and a read error may be involved. This chain connects TRBV30 to TRBJ2-7, with D perhaps TRBD2 (5 bases). Germline lookup yields CDR1 GTSNPN and CDR2 SVGIG (reference sequence). The CDR3 consists of 12 residues. The CDR3 is CAWSSDMGRAHF. Here the CDR3 DNA reads TGTGCCTGGAGTTCCGACATGGGGAGAGCCCACTTC.

This sequence joins TRBV29-1 and TRBJ2-2; D ambiguous. CDR3 length equals 14 residues. Per germline, CDR1 SQVTM and CDR2 ANQGSEA. V was clipped by 4 bases and J by 3 bases, with 12 bases between them. The CDR3 DNA reads TGCAGCGTTGCTGGCGACTCCCACACCGGGGAGCTGTTTTTT. Protein product: CSVAGDSHTGELFF.

This chain connects TRBV28 to TRBJ1-2, with a possible D match to TRBD1 (6 bases). Germline assignment: CDR1 MDHEN and CDR2 SYDVKM. V was trimmed by 4 bases and J by 4 bases, leaving 16 bases between them. The CDR3 is 15 residues long. CDR3 loop: CASSSQGRPPYGYTF. In nucleotides, the CDR3 is TGTGCCAGCAGTTCACAGGGTAGGCCCCCCTATGGCTACACCTTC.

The chain has TRBV7-8 and TRBJ1-1; a possible D gene is TRBD1 (5 bases). Germline CDR1 SGHVS, CDR2 FQNEAQ. The CDR3 has 12 residues. Trimming took off 5 bases at V and 11 bases at J, with 15 bases between the two ends. The CDR3 region is CASSPVGGRAFF. In nucleotides, the CDR3 is TGTGCCAGCAGCCCAGTGGGGGGAAGGGCTTTCTTT.

The chain uses TRBV19 and TRBJ1-1, with D perhaps matching TRBD1 (6 bases). Trimming pared 0 bases from V and 9 bases from J, leaving 14 bases between. In germline, CDR1 is LNHDA, CDR2 SQIVND (reference sequence). This CDR3 has 14 residues. The CDR3 loop is CASSIDGRGGQAFF. The DNA for the CDR3 is TGTGCCAGTAGTATAGATGGCAGGGGTGGGCAAGCTTTCTTT.

This sequence joins TRBV12-3 or TRBV12-4 and TRBJ2-1; a weak D match, TRBD2 (6 bases). With 5 bases removed from V and 9 bases from J, the gap between germline ends came to 11 bases. This CDR3 is built from 12 residues. CDR3 sequence: CASSPASVEQFF. DNA of the CDR3: TGTGCCAGCAGTCCAGCTAGCGTTGAGCAGTTCTTC.

Only one count was recorded for this clone. The chain joins TRBV2 to TRBJ2-1; D gene unclear. This CDR3 comprises 11 residues. The germline V gene encodes CDR1 SNHLY and CDR2 FYNNEI. The ends were cut back, 7 bases at V and 7 bases at J, with 8 bases in the middle. The CDR3 reads CASKLWNEQFF. CDR3 DNA sequence: TGTGCCAGCAAGCTTTGGAATGAGCAGTTCTTC.

The chain employs TRBV29-1 and TRBJ2-2; 7 nucleotides align to TRBD1. This CDR3 comprises 13 residues. The trim removed 5 bases at V and 4 bases at J, leaving 4 bases unmatched. Germline loops: CDR1 SQVTM, CDR2 ANQGSEA. CDR3 in DNA: TGCAGCGTTTCGACAGGGTTCACCGGGGAGCTGTTTTTT. It encodes CSVSTGFTGELFF.

The chain has TRBV21-1 and TRBJ1-3. TRBV21-1 counts as a pseudogene. CDR3 length: 13 amino acids. In DNA form, the CDR3 reads TGTGCCAGCAGCACGGACTACGGAAACACCATATATTTT. Amino acid sequence: CASSTDYGNTIYF.

This rearrangement joins TRBV4-2 to TRBJ2-2, with D uncertain. Looked up from germline, CDR1 is LGHNA and CDR2 is YNFKEQ. V was clipped by 0 bases and J by 3 bases, with 5 bases between them. The CDR3 length is 14 residues. CDR3 amino acids: CASSQEWHTGELFF. CDR3 sequence (DNA): TGTGCCAGCAGCCAAGAATGGCACACCGGGGAGCTGTTTTTT.

The J gene is TRBJ2-3, the V gene TRBV6-5; 7 nucleotides align to TRBD1. The CDR3 loop spans 15 amino acids. J was trimmed by 0 bases and V by 8 bases; bases with no gene match: 8. CDR1 is MNHEY and CDR2 is SVGAGI in the germline V gene. The CDR3 region is CASANRGTSTDTQYF. The CDR3 coding sequence is TGTGCCAGCGCGAACAGGGGCACGAGCACAGATACGCAGTATTTT.

This clone was picked up one time. J is TRBJ2-1 and V is TRBV18, with 13 bases fitting TRBD2. The CDR3 is 17 residues long. Germline V gene sequence: CDR1 KGHSH, CDR2 LQKENI. The junction had 13 bases not matched to a gene; V was cut back by 6 bases and J by 8 bases. DNA for the CDR3: TGTGCCAGCTCGCGTAGGACTAGCGGGAGTATTGGCGATGAGCAGTTCTTC. This translates into CASSRRTSGSIGDEQFF. Based on the CDR3 plus reference TRBV18 and TRBJ2-1, the full variable domain is NAGVMQNPRHLVRRRGQEARLRCSPMKGHSHVYWYRQLPEEGLKFMVYLQKENIIDESGMPKERFSAEFPKEGPSILRIQQVVRGDSAAYFCASSRRTSGSIGDEQFFGPGTRLTVL.

The rearrangement uses TRBV7-8 and TRBJ1-1; tentative D call: TRBD1 (5 bases). V gave up 10 bases and J gave up 3 bases, with 18 bases separating them. The CDR3 sequence is 14 residues long. Germline V CDR1 and CDR2: SGHVS, FQNEAQ. CDR3: CATSGLGGDTEAFF. The CDR3 bases are TGTGCCACCTCAGGATTGGGAGGGGACACTGAAGCTTTCTTT.

This chain connects TRBV9 to TRBJ1-1; D ambiguous. This CDR3 spans 13 amino acids. Germline CDR1 reads SGDLS; CDR2 reads YYNGEE. Trimming pared 2 bases from V and 5 bases from J, leaving 10 bases between. The CDR3 protein is CASSVIEGTEAFF. In nucleotides, the CDR3 is TGTGCCAGCAGCGTCATCGAGGGTACTGAAGCTTTCTTT.

The chain has TRBV11-2 and TRBJ2-1, with D perhaps TRBD2 (6 bases). V was cut by 0 bases and J by 15 bases, with 15 bases left in between. The CDR3 extends over 13 amino acids. The germline CDR1 and CDR2 sequences are SGHAT and FQNNGV. CDR3 sequence: CASSLDPSGSPFF. In DNA, the CDR3 is TGTGCCAGCAGCTTAGATCCAAGCGGGTCCCCGTTCTTC.

This clone appeared once. The rearrangement joins TRBV6-5 to TRBJ2-5, with D perhaps matching TRBD2 (6 bases). CDR3 size: 14 residues. The germline V gene encodes CDR1 MNHEY and CDR2 SVGAGI. Trimming removed 4 bases from V and 5 bases from J, with 14 bases in between. The CDR3 DNA follows: TGTGCCAGCAGTTCGGGAGCCCTGTTGGAGACCCAGTACTTC. Amino acid sequence: CASSSGALLETQYF.

The chain is built from TRBV2 and TRBJ1-6, with 9 nucleotides matching TRBD1. Germline loops: CDR1 SNHLY, CDR2 FYNNEI. V was pared by 10 bases and J by 6 bases, with 4 bases of the junction left unmatched. CDR3 length: 13 amino acids. CDR3: CATRTGANSPLHF. The CDR3 nucleotides read TGTGCCACCCGGACAGGGGCTAATTCACCCCTCCACTTT. Using reference TRBV2 and TRBJ1-6 for the parts outside the CDR3, the full variable domain is EPEVTQTPSHQVTQMGQEVILRCVPISNHLYFYWYRQILGQKVEFLVSFYNNEISEKSEIFDDQFSVERPDGSNFTLKIRSTKLEDSAMYFCATRTGANSPLHFGNGTRLTVT.

V gene TRBV28 combines with J gene TRBJ2-7; 11 bases line up with TRBD1. CDR1 and CDR2 from the germline V gene are MDHEN and SYDVKM. The CDR3 covers 14 residues. The junction had 11 bases not matched to a gene; V was cut back by 5 bases and J by 11 bases. DNA of the CDR3: TGTGCCAGCAGTACCCAGCGGACAGGGGGCGCAAAGTACTTC. It translates to CASSTQRTGGAKYF.

J is TRBJ2-7 and V is TRBV10-3; 8 nucleotides line up with TRBD1. CDR3 size: 12 residues. The germline CDR1 and CDR2 sequences are ENHRY and SYGVKD. V trimming: 8 bases; J trimming: 7 bases; junction bases outside the gene matches: 7. DNA of the CDR3: TGTGCCATCGGGCAGGGGGCGAGGGAGCAGTACTTC. Residues: CAIGQGAREQYF.

The gene calls are TRBV6-5 and TRBJ1-1, with a tentative D call TRBD1 (5 bases). Between the trimmed V and J ends, which lost 5 bases and 4 bases, there was a span of 17 bases. The CDR3 is 15 residues long. From germline, CDR1 is MNHEY and CDR2 SVGAGI. CDR3 loop: CASSKRSGRGTEAFF. CDR3 coding DNA: TGTGCCAGCAGTAAACGATCAGGGCGGGGCACTGAAGCTTTCTTT.

There are a few counts of this clone. The rearrangement links TRBV30 to TRBJ2-1; TRBD1 matches at 10 bases. Germline values: CDR1 GTSNPN, CDR2 SVGIG (reference sequence). There are 14 residues in the CDR3. Trimming removed 5 bases from V and 5 bases from J; junction bases left unmatched: 6. The DNA of the CDR3 is TGTGCCTGGGGGACAGGGGCAATAAACAATGAGCAGTTCTTC. Protein: CAWGTGAINNEQFF.

The chain is built from TRBV7-2 and TRBJ2-7; 10 bases map to TRBD1. Trimming cost V 5 bases and J 5 bases; bases outside gene matches: 6. The CDR3 spans 14 residues. The germline gives CDR1 SGHTA, CDR2 FQGNSA. The CDR3 protein is CASSGWDRGHEQYF. DNA for the CDR3: TGTGCCAGCAGCGGGTGGGACAGGGGACACGAGCAGTACTTC.

J is TRBJ2-7 and V is TRBV29-1; 7 bases fit TRBD2. Looked up from germline, CDR1 is SQVTM and CDR2 is ANQGSEA. Losses at the gene ends were 5 bases for V and 4 bases for J; bases not matched to a gene: 11. This CDR3 comprises 14 residues. This chain's CDR3 is CSVFELGGRYEQYF. The CDR3 DNA sequence: TGCAGCGTTTTTGAGTTGGGCGGGAGATACGAGCAGTACTTC.

This chain connects TRBV9 to TRBJ2-7; 9 bases align to TRBD2. Germline V gene lookup returns CDR1 SGDLS and CDR2 YYNGEE. There are 14 residues in the CDR3. V shed 4 bases, J shed 3 bases, and the junction held 5 bases outside the gene matches. Written as DNA, the CDR3 is TGTGCCAGCAGCCCCTCTAGCGGGAACTACGAGCAGTACTTC. It is translated as CASSPSSGNYEQYF.

The chain carries TRBV28 and TRBJ1-5, with 7 nucleotides matching TRBD1. The junction had 5 bases not matched to a gene; V was cut back by 5 bases and J by 1 base. Germline CDR1 and CDR2: MDHEN and SYDVKM. The CDR3 totals 15 residues. DNA for the CDR3: TGTGCCAGCAGTCCCCGACAGGGAAGCAATCAGCCCCAGCATTTT. Its translation: CASSPRQGSNQPQHF.